This is a list of T cell receptor beta chains from one sample in a study of cytomegalovirus exposure and HLA in healthy donors. Assay: immunoSEQ multiplex PCR; the TCRdb copy retains only in-frame clones and omits some. The data show around 300,000 clones, 65% to 85% seen once. The sequenced sample consisted of PBMCs. The receptors stem from a female donor in good health and CMV-seronegative. CDR3s include the opening cysteine and the closing phenylalanine or tryptophan. The D gene is left open where the match is weak. Rows give clone size only sometimes, using once, few, many, or a class for an expanded clone.

>13|TRBV7-9|-|-|TRBJ1-2
TGTGCCAGCAGCCTTGCAGGGGTCGGGGGCTACACCTTC
CASSLAGVGGYTF
>14|TRBV7-2|few|TRBD2|TRBJ2-7
TGTGCCAGCAGCTTAGGCGGGAGGGCGTACGAGCAGTACTTC
CASSLGGRAYEQYF
>14|TRBV5-1|few|-|TRBJ2-7
TGCGCCAGCAGCTTGATCCAGGTTGGCCACGAGCAGTACTTC
CASSLIQVGHEQYF
>16|TRBV7-6|-|TRBD1|TRBJ1-1
TGTGCCAGCAGCTTAGCCCGGACAGGCCCGAACACTGAAGCTTTCTTT
CASSLARTGPNTEAFF
>10|TRBV12-5|once|-|TRBJ2-1
TGTGCTCCTTGTTACAATGAGCAGTTCTTC
CAPCYNEQFF
>12|TRBV28|-|TRBD2|TRBJ2-7
TGTGCCAGCAGTTTATCGGGGGAGGGGCAGTACTTC
CASSLSGEGQYF
>14|TRBV7-6|-|TRBD2|TRBJ2-7
TGTGCCAGTAAACCCGGGACTAGAGCCCCCGAGCAGTACTTC
CASKPGTRAPEQYF
>13|TRBV7-2|-|-|TRBJ1-5
TGTGCCAGCAGCTTAGAAGTGGGGGGGCCCCAGCATTTT
CASSLEVGGPQHF
>16|TRBV5-1|once|TRBD1|TRBJ2-2
TGCGCCAGCAGCTTGCCGGGACAGAAGAACACCGGGGAGCTGTTTTTT
CASSLPGQKNTGELFF
>17|TRBV6-1|few|-|TRBJ2-1
TGTGCCAGCAGTGGGCCCCCCAAGAGGGACACTTACAATGAGCAGTTCTTC
CASSGPPKRDTYNEQFF
>18|TRBV6-4|-|TRBD1|TRBJ2-3
TGTGCCAGCAGTGACTCTTCCGGGACAGAGTCTAGCACAGATACGCAGTATTTT
CASSDSSGTESSTDTQYF
>16|TRBV25-1|-|-|TRBJ2-2
TGTGCCAGCAGCTCAGGGGCGGGCTGGAACACCGGGGAGCTGTTTTTT
CASSSGAGWNTGELFF
>16|TRBV5-4|-|TRBD2|TRBJ2-7
TGTGCCAGCAGTCCCCGGGGCGGGAGGGGGTCCTACGAGCAGTACTTC
CASSPRGGRGSYEQYF
>16|TRBV5-4|-|TRBD2|TRBJ2-7
TGTGCCAGCAGCGCCGGGACTAGCGCGAGCTCCTACGAGCAGTACTTC
CASSAGTSASSYEQYF
>15|TRBV10-1|-|TRBD2|TRBJ2-2
TGCGCCAGCAGTGAACTAGCGGGGAACACCGGGGAGCTGTTTTTT
CASSELAGNTGELFF
>15|TRBV6-5|-|-|TRBJ2-5
TGTGCCAGCAGTTACTCGTTCACCGCCGGGGAGACCCAGTACTTC
CASSYSFTAGETQYF
>12|TRBV5-6|-|TRBD1|TRBJ2-7
TGTGCCAGCAAGAGGGGGCAAGACGAGCAGTACTTC
CASKRGQDEQYF
>14|TRBV11-3|-|TRBD1|TRBJ1-1
TGTGCCAGCAGCCTGAAAGGGACAGGGGTTGAAGCTTTCTTT
CASSLKGTGVEAFF
>14|TRBV5-4|few|TRBD2|TRBJ2-3
TGTGCCAGCAGCTTAGCGGGAGGTACAGATACGCAGTATTTT
CASSLAGGTDTQYF
>15|TRBV7-3|-|TRBD2|TRBJ2-2
TGTGCCAGCAGCTTAATTCGACTAGCGGTCGGGGAGCTGTTTTTT
CASSLIRLAVGELFF
>14|TRBV10-3|-|-|TRBJ1-3
TGTGCCATCAGTGAGACAGGGACTGGAAACACCATATATTTT
CAISETGTGNTIYF
>14|TRBV15|-|-|TRBJ1-4
TGTGCCACCAGCAGAGACGTGAGGGGGGAAAAACTGTTTTTT
CATSRDVRGEKLFF
>17|TRBV5-1|-|TRBD1|TRBJ1-2
TGCGCCAGCAGCTTGTGGGACAGGGACCGTTTAAACTATGGCTACACCTTC
CASSLWDRDRLNYGYTF
>16|TRBV11-3|-|TRBD2|TRBJ2-1
TGTGCCAGCAGCCCACAAGGCGGGAGGGCCCACAATGAGCAGTTCTTC
CASSPQGGRAHNEQFF
>15|TRBV6-5|-|-|TRBJ1-5
TGTGCCAGCAGTCCCCAACAGGGAGGGAATCAGCCCCAGCATTTT
CASSPQQGGNQPQHF
>13|TRBV28|-|TRBD2|TRBJ2-3
TGTGCCAGCAGTTACCTCCGGGACTACACGCAGTATTTT
CASSYLRDYTQYF
>12|TRBV4-1|few|TRBD1|TRBJ1-1
TGCGCCAGCAGCTTCCGGGACAGCGAAGCTTTCTTT
CASSFRDSEAFF
>14|TRBV10-2|-|TRBD1|TRBJ1-5
TGCGCCAGCAGTGAGGGAGGGGGCCCTCAGCCCCAGCATTTT
CASSEGGGPQPQHF
>16|TRBV7-9|-|-|TRBJ1-1
TGTTCCAGCAGCTTATCCGCGGGACGGGGGAACACTGAAGCTTTCTTT
CSSSLSAGRGNTEAFF
>14|TRBV5-1|few|TRBD2|TRBJ2-1
TGCGCCAGCAGCTTGCTACTAGCGGGTAATGAGCAGTTCTTC
CASSLLLAGNEQFF
>18|TRBV2|-|TRBD2|TRBJ2-7
TGTGCCAGCAGCGGGCCCCCCGGGACTAGCGGGAGGAGGTACGAGCAGTACTTC
CASSGPPGTSGRRYEQYF
>13|TRBV27|-|-|TRBJ2-3
TGTGCCAGCAGTTTAGCCCTAACAGATACGCAGTATTTT
CASSLALTDTQYF
>17|TRBV27|-|-|TRBJ2-7
TGTGCCAGCAGTTTACGCCCTCTAGCTTTACCCCACTACGAGCAGTACTTC
CASSLRPLALPHYEQYF
>16|TRBV5-4|few|-|TRBJ2-2
TGTGCCAGCAGCTTGTTTCCCGGGGGGAACACCGGGGAGCTGTTTTTT
CASSLFPGGNTGELFF
>16|TRBV10-1|few|-|TRBJ2-1
TGCGCCAGCAGTGAGTCGCTCGGCGGGATGTACAATGAGCAGTTCTTC
CASSESLGGMYNEQFF
>12|TRBV11-3|few|-|TRBJ2-5
TGTGCCAGCAGCTTAGGACTGGAGACCCAGTACTTC
CASSLGLETQYF
>15|TRBV18|-|-|TRBJ1-1
TGTGCCAGCTCACCCGGGAGCGTGGAAAACACTGAAGCTTTCTTT
CASSPGSVENTEAFF
>11|TRBV25-1|-|-|TRBJ2-5
TGTGCCAGCAGTGCGAGTGAGACCCAGTACTTC
CASSASETQYF
>15|TRBV14|-|TRBD2|TRBJ2-7
TGTGCCAGCAGCCTAATAGCGGGCTTACTTTACGAGCAGTACTTC
CASSLIAGLLYEQYF
>15|TRBV27|once|TRBD2|TRBJ2-1
TGTGCCAGCAGTTTTCTAGCGGGAGATTACAATGAGCAGTTCTTC
CASSFLAGDYNEQFF
>15|TRBV11-3|-|-|TRBJ2-1
TGTGCCAGCAGCTTATCCCAGACAGGCTACAATGAGCAGTTCTTC
CASSLSQTGYNEQFF
>13|TRBV2|-|-|TRBJ1-5
TGTGCCAGCAGTGTGGAGGGGAATCAGCCCCAGCATTTT
CASSVEGNQPQHF
>16|TRBV10-3|few|TRBD2|TRBJ2-7
TGTGCCATCAGTGAGTCTCTAGCGGTGAGCTCCTACGAGCAGTACTTC
CAISESLAVSSYEQYF
>17|TRBV5-1|-|TRBD1|TRBJ1-3
TGCGCCAGCAGCTTGGCAGGACAGGGGGCGAGAGGAAACACCATATATTTT
CASSLAGQGARGNTIYF
>13|TRBV30|-|TRBD1|TRBJ1-4
TGTGCCTGGGGTGTTTCGGACAGGGGTAAACTGTTTTTT
CAWGVSDRGKLFF
>16|TRBV15|-|TRBD2|TRBJ2-2
TGTGCCACCAAGTCCGGAACTAGCGGGAACACCGGGGAGCTGTTTTTT
CATKSGTSGNTGELFF
>15|TRBV2|few|-|TRBJ1-5
TGTGCCAGCAGAAAGGAGGGGAATAGCAATCAGCCCCAGCATTTT
CASRKEGNSNQPQHF
>15|TRBV7-9|-|TRBD2|TRBJ2-1
TGTTCCAGCAGCTTGACTAGCGGGAGTCCTAATGAGCAGTTCTTC
CSSSLTSGSPNEQFF
>17|TRBV4-1|-|-|TRBJ1-3
TGCGCCAGCAGCCAAGAGGGGGGGGGAGAGAGTGGAAACACCATATATTTT
CASSQEGGGESGNTIYF
>15|TRBV7-7|-|TRBD1|TRBJ2-5
TGTGCCAGCAGCTTAACAGGGGGCAAGGCGGAGACCCAGTACTTC
CASSLTGGKAETQYF
>12|TRBV5-8|-|-|TRBJ2-1
TGTGCCAGCAGCTTGGGGCGGTCAGAGCAGTTCTTC
CASSLGRSEQFF
>18|TRBV2|-|TRBD2|TRBJ2-6
TGTGCCAGCACGAGGACTAGCGGGGGCATCTCTGGGGCCAACGTCCTGACTTTC
CASTRTSGGISGANVLTF